A single sample gave rise to the 16 T cell receptor beta chains below, sequenced in a study of CD8+CD57+ T cells in acquired aplastic anemia. Profiling that covered TCR beta VDJ and CDR3 relied on genomic DNA as its template. Via MiXCR, TCRdb re-called the reads, giving one row per CDR3 protein. Among some 92,000 distinct CDR3 sequences listed, 65% to 70% were seen once. Whoever was chosen for sequencing had shown CD8+CD57+ cell expansion by flow cytometry. Sequenced: sorted CD4+, CD8+, or CD8+CD57+ T cells (not recorded which) from PBMCs. The receptors derive from a human donor with aplastic anemia.

A note on this clonotype: One end of the junction does not line up with germline, which may come from a read error. V and J are TRBV7-3 and TRBJ2-5, with 8 bases lining up with TRBD2. Per germline, CDR1 SGHTA and CDR2 FQGTGA. The CDR3 sequence is 15 residues long. The CDR3: CASSVTPGGWETQYF. Here the CDR3 DNA reads TGTGCCAGCAGCGTAACGCCGGGAGGGTGGGAGACCCAGTACTTC.

This clonotype was picked up a small number of times. One end of the junction fails to match germline, which may point to a read error. This chain uses TRBV5-5 with TRBJ2-7, with 7 bases identical to TRBD1. Germline V CDR1 and CDR2: SGHKS, YYEKEE (reference sequence). The CDR3 totals 14 residues. The CDR3 DNA sequence: TGTGCCAGCAGCTTGCAAGGACAGGTCCACGAGCGGTACTTC. Protein product: CASSLQGQVHERYF.

The V call is TRBV20-1, the J call TRBJ1-5; no definite D call. The V gene's germline CDR1 is DFQATT and CDR2 SNEGSKA (reference sequence). With 3 bases removed from V and 4 bases from J, the gap between germline ends came to 13 bases. This CDR3 has 14 amino acids. CDR3 region: CSASVGPANQPQHF. The CDR3 bases are TGCAGTGCTAGTGTCGGACCCGCTAATCAGCCCCAGCATTTT.

CDR3 nucleotides: TGTGCCAGCAGTTACTTACTGGAGACCAACTATGGCTACACCTTC. It is translated as CASSYLLETNYGYTF. This chain connects TRBV6-5 to TRBJ1-2; unclear D gene. Looked up from germline, CDR1 is MNHEY and CDR2 is SVGAGI. CDR3 length: 15 residues. Trimming removed 1 base at V and 2 bases at J, with 11 bases between.

The chain employs TRBV2 and TRBJ1-6; D perhaps matches TRBD1 (6 bases). The CDR3 has 15 amino acids. Trimming shortened V by 6 bases and J by 7 bases, and 16 bases separated the two germline ends. Germline V lookup: CDR1 SNHLY, CDR2 FYNNEI. The CDR3 protein is CASRAQQGWNSPLHF. In DNA, the CDR3 is TGTGCCAGCAGAGCACAACAGGGATGGAATTCACCCCTCCACTTT.

The chain employs TRBV19 and TRBJ2-5; D ambiguous. The CDR3 extends over 15 amino acids. V dropped 6 bases and J dropped 3 bases, with 17 bases sitting between them. The V gene's germline CDR1 is LNHDA and CDR2 SQIVND (reference sequence). CDR3 amino acids: CASSKHTDNEETQYF. The CDR3 bases are TGTGCCAGTAGCAAACATACCGACAACGAAGAGACCCAGTACTTC.

This sequence joins TRBV10-3 and TRBJ1-5; D may be TRBD1 (5 bases). The length of the CDR3 is 16 residues. The germline gives CDR1 ENHRY, CDR2 SYGVKD. V was cut by 0 bases and J by 4 bases, with 13 bases left in between. The CDR3 protein is CAISESWGSGNQPQHF. The CDR3 DNA reads as TGTGCCATCAGTGAGTCTTGGGGGTCAGGGAATCAGCCCCAGCATTTT.

The V gene is TRBV20-1, the J gene TRBJ1-6, with 8 bases identical to TRBD1. CDR1 DFQATT and CDR2 SNEGSKA come from the germline V gene (reference sequence). The V segment lost 6 bases and the J segment 6 bases; nucleotides outside the gene matches: 4. The CDR3 contains 13 residues. Here the CDR3 reads CSAPDRVNSPLHF. The CDR3 nucleotides read TGCAGTGCCCCGGACAGGGTTAATTCACCCCTCCACTTT.

This clonotype occurred a few times. The chain recombines TRBV10-1 with TRBJ1-1; 11 nucleotides match TRBD1. CDR1 is WNHNN, CDR2 SYGVQD, per germline (reference sequence). V shed 8 bases and J 3 bases; nucleotides not matched to a gene: 14. The CDR3 has 17 residues. In DNA, the CDR3 is TGCGCCAGCCCCAAAGGGACAGGGGGAAGGGAAGACACTGAAGCTTTCTTT. Translating gives CASPKGTGGREDTEAFF.

The V call is TRBV29-1, the J call TRBJ2-7; no firm D call. The CDR3 has 12 amino acids. The germline V gene encodes CDR1 SQVTM and CDR2 ANQGSEA. V dropped 4 bases and J dropped 2 bases, with 9 bases sitting between them. CDR3 region: CSVGYSPYEQYF. As DNA, the CDR3 is TGCAGCGTTGGATACAGCCCCTACGAGCAGTACTTC.

In this sample, this clonotype turned up many times. The chain couples TRBV3-1 to TRBJ2-7; tentatively, D is TRBD1 or TRBD2 (5 bases each). V was trimmed by 4 bases and J by 2 bases, leaving 12 bases between them. The CDR3 is 14 amino acids. The germline V gene has CDR1 LGHDT and CDR2 YNNKEL (reference sequence). The CDR3 nucleotides read TGTGCCAGCAGCCCGAGGGACCAAACCTACGAGCAGTACTTC. This translates into CASSPRDQTYEQYF.

This chain links TRBV5-1 with TRBJ2-7; 8 positions match TRBD1. The CDR3 spans 15 residues. The junction had 12 bases not matched to a gene; V was cut back by 4 bases and J by 6 bases. CDR1 is SGHRS and CDR2 is YFSETQ in the germline V gene. The CDR3: CASSPTGTGLCEQYF. DNA for the CDR3: TGCGCCAGCAGCCCAACCGGGACAGGCTTATGCGAGCAGTACTTC.

The chain is built from TRBV5-1 and TRBJ1-2; D ambiguous. CDR3 size: 13 residues. The germline CDR1 and CDR2 sequences are SGHRS and YFSETQ. Trimming left V 0 bases short and J 3 bases short, with 6 bases between. The CDR3 reads CASSLAADYGYTF. CDR3 bases: TGCGCCAGCAGCTTGGCAGCGGACTATGGCTACACCTTC.

This clonotype showed up just a few times. J is TRBJ2-7 and V is TRBV12-3 or TRBV12-4, with D perhaps TRBD1 (6 bases). The CDR3 is 15 residues long. Deletions cut 5 bases from V and 2 bases from J, with 16 bases between. The CDR3 region is CASSANRVPPYEQYF. CDR3 DNA: TGTGCCAGCAGTGCCAACAGGGTACCCCCCTACGAGCAGTACTTC.

V usage is TRBV10-3 and J usage is TRBJ2-7; D might be TRBD1 (5 bases). The V end lost 7 bases, the J end lost 5 bases, and 15 bases lay between the germline ends. Germline assignment: CDR1 ENHRY and CDR2 SYGVKD. The CDR3 sequence is 13 residues long. In nucleotides, the CDR3 is TGTGCCATCAATGGTCAGGGTATCAACGAGCAGTACTTC. This sequence encodes CAINGQGINEQYF.

The rearrangement joins TRBV5-1 to TRBJ1-1; D not resolved. This CDR3 is 12 amino acids long. V lost 6 bases and J lost 3, with 9 bases in between. The germline CDR1 and CDR2 sequences are SGHRS and YFSETQ. In nucleotides, the CDR3 is TGCGCCAGCAAACGGGGTGACACTGAAGCTTTCTTT. It specifies CASKRGDTEAFF.